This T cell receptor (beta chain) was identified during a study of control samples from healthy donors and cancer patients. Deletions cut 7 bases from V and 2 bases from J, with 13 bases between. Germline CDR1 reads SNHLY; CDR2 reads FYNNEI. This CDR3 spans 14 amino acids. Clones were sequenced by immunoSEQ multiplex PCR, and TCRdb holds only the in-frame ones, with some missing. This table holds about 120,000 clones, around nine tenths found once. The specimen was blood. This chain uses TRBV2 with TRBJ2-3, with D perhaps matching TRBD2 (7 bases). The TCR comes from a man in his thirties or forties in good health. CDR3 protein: CASTRGAPTDTQYF. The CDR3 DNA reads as TGTGCCAGCACTCGGGGGGCCCCCACAGATACGCAGTATTTT.